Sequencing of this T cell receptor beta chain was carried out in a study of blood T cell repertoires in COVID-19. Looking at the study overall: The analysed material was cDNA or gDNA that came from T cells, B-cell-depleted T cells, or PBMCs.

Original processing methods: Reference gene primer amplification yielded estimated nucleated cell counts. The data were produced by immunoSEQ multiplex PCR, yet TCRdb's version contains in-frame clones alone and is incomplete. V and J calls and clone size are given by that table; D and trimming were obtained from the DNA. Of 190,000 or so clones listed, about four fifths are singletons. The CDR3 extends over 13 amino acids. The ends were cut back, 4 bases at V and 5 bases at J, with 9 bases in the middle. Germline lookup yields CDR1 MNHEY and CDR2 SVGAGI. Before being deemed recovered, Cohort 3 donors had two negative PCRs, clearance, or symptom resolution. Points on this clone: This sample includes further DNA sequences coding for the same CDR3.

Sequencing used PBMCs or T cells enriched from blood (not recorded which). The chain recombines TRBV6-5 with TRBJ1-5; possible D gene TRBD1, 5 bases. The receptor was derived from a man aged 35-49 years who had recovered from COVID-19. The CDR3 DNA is TGTGCCAGCAGTTCGCAGGGTCATCAGCCCCAGCATTTT. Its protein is CASSSQGHQPQHF.